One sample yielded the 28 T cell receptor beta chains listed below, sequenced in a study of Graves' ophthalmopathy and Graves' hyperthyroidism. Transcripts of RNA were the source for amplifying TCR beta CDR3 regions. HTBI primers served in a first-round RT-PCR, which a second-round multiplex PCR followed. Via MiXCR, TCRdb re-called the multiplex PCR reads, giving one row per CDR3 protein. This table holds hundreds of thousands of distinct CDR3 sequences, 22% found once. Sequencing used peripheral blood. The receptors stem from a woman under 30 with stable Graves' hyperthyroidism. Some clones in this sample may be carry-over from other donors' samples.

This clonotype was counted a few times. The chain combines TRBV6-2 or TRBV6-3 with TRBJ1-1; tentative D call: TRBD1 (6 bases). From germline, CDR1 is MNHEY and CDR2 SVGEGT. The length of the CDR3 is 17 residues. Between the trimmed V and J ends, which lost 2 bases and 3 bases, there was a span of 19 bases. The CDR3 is CASSYNWGTFADTEAFF. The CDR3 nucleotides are TGTGCCAGCAGTTACAATTGGGGGACATTCGCGGACACTGAAGCTTTCTTT.

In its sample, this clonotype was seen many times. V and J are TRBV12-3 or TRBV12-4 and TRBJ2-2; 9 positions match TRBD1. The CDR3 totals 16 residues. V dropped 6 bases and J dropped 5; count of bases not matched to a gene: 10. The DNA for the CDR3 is TGTGCCAGCAGGCGCCCGGGACAGGGTTTTACCGGGGAGCTGTTTTTT. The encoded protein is CASRRPGQGFTGELFF.

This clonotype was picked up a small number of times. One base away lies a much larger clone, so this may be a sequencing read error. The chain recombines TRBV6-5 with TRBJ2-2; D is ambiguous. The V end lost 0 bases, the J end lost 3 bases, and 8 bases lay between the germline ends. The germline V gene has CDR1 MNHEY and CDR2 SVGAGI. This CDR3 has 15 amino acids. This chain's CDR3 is CASSYSGADTGELFF. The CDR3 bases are TGTGCCAGCAGTTACTCAGGAGCAGACACCGGGGAGCTGTTTTTT.

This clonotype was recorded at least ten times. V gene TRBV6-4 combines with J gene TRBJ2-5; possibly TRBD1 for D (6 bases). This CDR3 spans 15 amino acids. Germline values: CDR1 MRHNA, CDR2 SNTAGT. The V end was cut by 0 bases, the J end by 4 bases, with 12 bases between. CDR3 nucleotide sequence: TGTGCCAGCAGTGACTCAGGACAGCGGTCAGAGACCCAGTACTTC. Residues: CASSDSGQRSETQYF.

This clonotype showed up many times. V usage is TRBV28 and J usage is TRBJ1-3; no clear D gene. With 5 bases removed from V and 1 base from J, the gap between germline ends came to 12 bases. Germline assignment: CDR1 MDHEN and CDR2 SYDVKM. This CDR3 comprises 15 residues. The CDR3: CASSPLSDSGNTIYF. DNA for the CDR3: TGTGCCAGCAGTCCCCTCTCGGATTCTGGAAACACCATATATTTT.

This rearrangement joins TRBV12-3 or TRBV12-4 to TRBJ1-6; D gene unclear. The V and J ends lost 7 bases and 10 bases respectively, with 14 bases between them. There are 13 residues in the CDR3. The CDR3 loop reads CASTPIDGSPLHF. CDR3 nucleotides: TGTGCCAGCACTCCAATTGACGGCTCACCCCTCCACTTT.

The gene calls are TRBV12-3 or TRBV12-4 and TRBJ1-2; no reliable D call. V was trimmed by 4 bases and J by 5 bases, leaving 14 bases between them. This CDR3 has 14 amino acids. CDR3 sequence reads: CASSSSDGKYGYTF. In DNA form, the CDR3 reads TGTGCCAGCAGTTCGTCGGACGGGAAATATGGCTACACCTTC.

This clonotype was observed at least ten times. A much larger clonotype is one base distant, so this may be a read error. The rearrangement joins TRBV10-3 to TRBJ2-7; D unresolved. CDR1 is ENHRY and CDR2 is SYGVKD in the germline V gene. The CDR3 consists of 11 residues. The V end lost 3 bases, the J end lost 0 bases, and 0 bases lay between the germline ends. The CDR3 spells CAISDSYEQYF. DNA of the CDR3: TGTGCCATCAGTGACTCCTACGAGCAGTACTTC.

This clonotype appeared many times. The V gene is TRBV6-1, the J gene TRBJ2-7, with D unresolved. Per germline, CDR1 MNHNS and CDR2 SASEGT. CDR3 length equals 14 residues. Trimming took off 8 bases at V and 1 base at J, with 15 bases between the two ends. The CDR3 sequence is CASLRIGGSYEQYF. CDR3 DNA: TGTGCCAGCTTACGAATAGGCGGTTCCTACGAGCAGTACTTC.

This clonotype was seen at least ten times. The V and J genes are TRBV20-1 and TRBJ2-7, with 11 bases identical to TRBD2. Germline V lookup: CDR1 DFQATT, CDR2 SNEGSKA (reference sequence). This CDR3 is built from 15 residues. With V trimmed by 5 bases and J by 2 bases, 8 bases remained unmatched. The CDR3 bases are TGCAGTGCTTTCAAGGGACTAGCGGCTCCCTACGAGCAGTACTTC. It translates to CSAFKGLAAPYEQYF.

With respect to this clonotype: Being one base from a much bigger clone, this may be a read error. This chain's CDR3 is CASRLDGQGARGLLF. The CDR3 DNA sequence: TGTGCCAGCCGACTAGACGGACAGGGGGCGCGGGGTCTGTTGTTT. This chain links TRBV19 with TRBJ2-2; TRBD1 matches 11 bases. Germline assignment: CDR1 LNHDA and CDR2 SQIVND (reference sequence). This CDR3 has 15 amino acids.

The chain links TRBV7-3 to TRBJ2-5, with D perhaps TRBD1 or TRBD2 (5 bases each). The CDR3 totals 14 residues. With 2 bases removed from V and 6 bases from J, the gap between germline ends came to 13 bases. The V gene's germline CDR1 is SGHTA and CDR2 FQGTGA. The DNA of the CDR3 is TGTGCCAGCAGCTTAGGGGCCTCGGGGAAGACCCAGTACTTC. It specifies CASSLGASGKTQYF.

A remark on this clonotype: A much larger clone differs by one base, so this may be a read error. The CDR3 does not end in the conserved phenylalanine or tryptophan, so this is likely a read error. The CDR3 loop is CSARDQLNTEAFS. In DNA form, the CDR3 reads TGCAGTGCTAGAGATCAACTGAACACTGAAGCTTTCTCT. This chain links TRBV20-1 with TRBJ1-1; D not certain. Trimming removed 0 bases from V and 0 bases from J, with 5 bases in between. The germline CDR1 and CDR2 sequences are DFQATT and SNEGSKA (reference sequence). CDR3 length: 13 residues.

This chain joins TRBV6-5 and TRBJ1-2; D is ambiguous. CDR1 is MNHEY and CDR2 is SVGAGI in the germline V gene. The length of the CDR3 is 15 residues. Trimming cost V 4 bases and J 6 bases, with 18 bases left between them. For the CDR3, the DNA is TGTGCCAGCAGTTCAGGCCATGGGATTGACCATGGCTACACCTTC. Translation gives CASSSGHGIDHGYTF.

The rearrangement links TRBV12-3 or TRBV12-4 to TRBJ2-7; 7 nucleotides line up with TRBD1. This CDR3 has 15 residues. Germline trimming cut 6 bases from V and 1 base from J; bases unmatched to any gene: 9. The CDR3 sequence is CASSSTGTASYEQYF. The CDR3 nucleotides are TGTGCCAGCAGCTCAACCGGGACAGCATCCTACGAGCAGTACTTC.

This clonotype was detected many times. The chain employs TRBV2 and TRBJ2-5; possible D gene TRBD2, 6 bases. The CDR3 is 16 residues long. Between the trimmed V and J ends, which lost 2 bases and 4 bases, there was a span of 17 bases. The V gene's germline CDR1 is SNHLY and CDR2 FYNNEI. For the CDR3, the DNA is TGTGCCAGCAGTGAAAGTCGGGGGACCGCGCGAGAGACCCAGTACTTC. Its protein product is CASSESRGTARETQYF.

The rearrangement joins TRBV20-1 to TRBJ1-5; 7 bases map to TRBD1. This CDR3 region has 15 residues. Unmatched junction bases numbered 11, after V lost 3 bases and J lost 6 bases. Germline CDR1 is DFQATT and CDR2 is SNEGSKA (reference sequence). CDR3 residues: CSASDPYRGGQPQHF. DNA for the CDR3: TGCAGTGCTAGCGACCCTTACAGGGGTGGTCAGCCCCAGCATTTT.

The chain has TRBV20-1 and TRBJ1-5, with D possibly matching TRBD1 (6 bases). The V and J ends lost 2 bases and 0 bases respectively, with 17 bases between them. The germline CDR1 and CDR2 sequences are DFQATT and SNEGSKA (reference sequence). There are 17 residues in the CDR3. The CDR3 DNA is TGCAGTGCTAGACCCCTTCACAGGGTTTATAGCAATCAGCCCCAGCATTTT. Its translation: CSARPLHRVYSNQPQHF.

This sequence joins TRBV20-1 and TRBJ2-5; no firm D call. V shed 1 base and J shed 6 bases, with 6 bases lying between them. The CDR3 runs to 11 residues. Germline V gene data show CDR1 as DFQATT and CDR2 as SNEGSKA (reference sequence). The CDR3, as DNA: TGCAGTGCTAGAGGGGGAAAGACCCAGTACTTC. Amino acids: CSARGGKTQYF.

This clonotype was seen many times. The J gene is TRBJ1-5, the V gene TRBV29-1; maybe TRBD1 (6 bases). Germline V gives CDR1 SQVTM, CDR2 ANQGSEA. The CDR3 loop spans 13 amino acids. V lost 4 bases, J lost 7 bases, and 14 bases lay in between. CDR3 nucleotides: TGCAGCGTTGTTCAACCGGGGGGCCAGCCCCAGCATTTT. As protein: CSVVQPGGQPQHF.

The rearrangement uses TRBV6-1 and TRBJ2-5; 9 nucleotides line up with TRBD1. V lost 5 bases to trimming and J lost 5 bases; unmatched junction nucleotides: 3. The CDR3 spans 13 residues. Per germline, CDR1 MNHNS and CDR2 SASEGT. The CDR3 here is CASSTGGVETQYF. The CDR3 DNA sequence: TGTGCCAGCAGTACAGGGGGCGTTGAGACCCAGTACTTC.

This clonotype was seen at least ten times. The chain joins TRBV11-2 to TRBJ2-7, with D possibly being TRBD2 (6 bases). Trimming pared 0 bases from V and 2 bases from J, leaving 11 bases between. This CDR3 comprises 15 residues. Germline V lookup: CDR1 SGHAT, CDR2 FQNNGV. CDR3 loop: CASSLEWRGPYEQYF. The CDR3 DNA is TGTGCCAGCAGCTTAGAGTGGCGGGGACCCTACGAGCAGTACTTC.

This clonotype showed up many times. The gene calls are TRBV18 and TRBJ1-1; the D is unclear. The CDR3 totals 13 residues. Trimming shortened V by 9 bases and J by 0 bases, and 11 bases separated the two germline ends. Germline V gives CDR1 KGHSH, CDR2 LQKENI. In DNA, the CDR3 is TGTGCCAGTCTAACGGACGTGAACACTGAAGCTTTCTTT. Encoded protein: CASLTDVNTEAFF.

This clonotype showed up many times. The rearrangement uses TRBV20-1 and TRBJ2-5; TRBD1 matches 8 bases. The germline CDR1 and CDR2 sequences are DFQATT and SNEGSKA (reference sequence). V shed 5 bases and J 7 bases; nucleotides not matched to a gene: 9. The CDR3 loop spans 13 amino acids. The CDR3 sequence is CSALRTGKGTQYF. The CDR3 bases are TGCAGTGCTCTAAGGACAGGGAAGGGGACCCAGTACTTC.

The CDR3 coding sequence is TGTGCCAGCAGCCCGACAGGGGGAGTTTTCTATGGCTACACCTTC. Translating gives CASSPTGGVFYGYTF. The chain uses TRBV7-9 and TRBJ1-2; 9 positions match TRBD1. CDR1 is SEHNR, CDR2 FQNEAQ, per germline (reference sequence). The CDR3 runs 15 residues. V was pared by 5 bases and J by 4 bases, with 8 bases of the junction left unmatched.

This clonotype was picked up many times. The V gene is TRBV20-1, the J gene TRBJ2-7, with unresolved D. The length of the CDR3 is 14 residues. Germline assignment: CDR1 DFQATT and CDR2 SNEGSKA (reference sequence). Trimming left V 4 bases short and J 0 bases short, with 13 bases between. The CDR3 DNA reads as TGCAGTGCTATCCCTGGTGGTAACTCCTACGAGCAGTACTTC. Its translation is CSAIPGGNSYEQYF.

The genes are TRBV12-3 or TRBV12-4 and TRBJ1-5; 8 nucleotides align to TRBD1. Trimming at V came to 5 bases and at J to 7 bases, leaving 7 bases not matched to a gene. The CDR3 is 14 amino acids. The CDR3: CASSVDRVLQPQHF. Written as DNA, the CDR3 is TGTGCCAGCAGTGTGGACAGGGTGTTACAGCCCCAGCATTTT.

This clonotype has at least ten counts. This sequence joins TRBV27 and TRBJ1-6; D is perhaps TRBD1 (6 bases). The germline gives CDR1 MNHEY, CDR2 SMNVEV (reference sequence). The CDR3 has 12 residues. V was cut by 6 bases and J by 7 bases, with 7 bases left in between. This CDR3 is CASRTGNSPLHF. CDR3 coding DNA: TGTGCCAGCAGAACAGGGAATTCACCCCTCCACTTT.